These T cell receptor beta chains were read from a single sample in a study of a mutant IDH1 vaccine in newly diagnosed glioma. These receptors lack a known antigen. TCRdb's table, derived via immunoSEQ multiplex PCR, lists solely in-frame clones and lacks some. The table records approximately 34,000 clones, roughly nine tenths of them present only once. The sample in question was PBMCs, obtained from a glioma patient whose treatment included an IDH1 peptide vaccine. The receptors shown here come from a man in his forties with glioma. Both conserved end residues are part of each CDR3. The D gene is left open where the match is weak. Only some rows state a clone size, as once, few, many or a class for expanded clones.

J gene: TRBJ2-1
V gene: TRBV19
clone size: NA
D gene: TRBD1
CDR3 DNA: TGTGCCAGTAGTATCAGACAGGGTACCTACAATGAGCAGTTCTTC
CDR3 protein: CASSIRQGTYNEQFF

J gene: TRBJ2-1
V gene: TRBV15
clone size: NA
D gene: NA
CDR3 DNA: TGTGCCACCAGCAGAGTTTTGGCAGGGAGGAATGAGCAGTTCTTC
CDR3 protein: CATSRVLAGRNEQFF

J gene: TRBJ2-7
V gene: TRBV19
clone size: NA
D gene: TRBD2
CDR3 DNA: TGTGCCAGTAGTTCCTCCCTCCCGGGACTAGCGGGATATGAGCAGTACTTC
CDR3 protein: CASSSSLPGLAGYEQYF

J gene: TRBJ2-7
V gene: TRBV15
clone size: NA
D gene: TRBD1
CDR3 DNA: TGTGCCACCAGCAGAGAGTCCAACACGGGGACAGGGTCGAGAGAGCAGTACTTC
CDR3 protein: CATSRESNTGTGSREQYF

J gene: TRBJ2-1
V gene: TRBV19
clone size: NA
D gene: TRBD2
CDR3 DNA: TGTGCCAGTAGCAAAAGAAGGGGGACTAGCGGGAGCGCCTACAATGAGCAGTTCTTC
CDR3 protein: CASSKRRGTSGSAYNEQFF

J gene: TRBJ2-2
V gene: TRBV9
clone size: NA
D gene: NA
CDR3 DNA: TGTGCCAGCAGCGTAAGGGTGGTAGAAACCGGGGAGCTGTTTTTT
CDR3 protein: CASSVRVVETGELFF

J gene: TRBJ2-7
V gene: TRBV28
clone size: NA
D gene: NA
CDR3 DNA: TGTGCCAGCAGTCTAGGGGACAATTTTTACGAGCAGTACTTC
CDR3 protein: CASSLGDNFYEQYF

J gene: TRBJ2-6
V gene: TRBV6-1
clone size: few
D gene: NA
CDR3 DNA: TGTGCCAGCAGTGGGGGGTTCTCTGGGGCCAACGTCCTGACTTTC
CDR3 protein: CASSGGFSGANVLTF

J gene: TRBJ1-5
V gene: TRBV2
clone size: NA
D gene: NA
CDR3 DNA: TGTGCCAGCAGTGGGCAGGGGCGCATTGTAGGTCAGCCCCAGCATTTT
CDR3 protein: CASSGQGRIVGQPQHF

J gene: TRBJ2-7
V gene: TRBV6-5
clone size: NA
D gene: NA
CDR3 DNA: TGTGCCAGCTCAGTTACAGGTGCCTACGAGCAGTACTTC
CDR3 protein: CASSVTGAYEQYF

J gene: TRBJ1-4
V gene: TRBV28
clone size: NA
D gene: NA
CDR3 DNA: TGTGCCAGCAGCCAACAGAAACTTGCAACTAATGAAAAACTGTTTTTT
CDR3 protein: CASSQQKLATNEKLFF

J gene: TRBJ1-2
V gene: TRBV6-1
clone size: NA
D gene: TRBD1
CDR3 DNA: TGTGCCAGCCGCTGGGACAGGGGGACTTGGAATGGCTACACCTTC
CDR3 protein: CASRWDRGTWNGYTF

J gene: TRBJ2-1
V gene: TRBV5-4
clone size: NA
D gene: NA
CDR3 DNA: TGTGCCAGCAGCTTGACAGGGTACAATGAGCAGTTCTTC
CDR3 protein: CASSLTGYNEQFF

J gene: TRBJ1-2
V gene: TRBV29-1
clone size: NA
D gene: NA
CDR3 DNA: TGCAGCGTGGTGGTAGGGGGTGGCTACACCTTC
CDR3 protein: CSVVVGGGYTF

J gene: TRBJ1-2
V gene: TRBV4-3
clone size: NA
D gene: NA
CDR3 DNA: TGCGCCAGCAGCCAAGATTATCCAGGGTCTCTAGGCTACACCTTC
CDR3 protein: CASSQDYPGSLGYTF

J gene: TRBJ2-1
V gene: TRBV29-1
clone size: NA
D gene: NA
CDR3 DNA: TGCAGCGTTGAAGATCTGTTAGGGGAGGAAAGCTCCTACAATGAGCAGTTCTTC
CDR3 protein: CSVEDLLGEESSYNEQFF

J gene: TRBJ2-1
V gene: TRBV4-1
clone size: NA
D gene: TRBD1
CDR3 DNA: TGCGCCAGCAGCCAACTCTACGGGACAGGGGTTCATGAGCAGTTCTTC
CDR3 protein: CASSQLYGTGVHEQFF

J gene: TRBJ2-6
V gene: TRBV19
clone size: NA
D gene: NA
CDR3 DNA: TGTGCCAGTAGTGACCCGGGACAAGTCTCTGGGGCCAACGTCCTGACTTTC
CDR3 protein: CASSDPGQVSGANVLTF

J gene: TRBJ1-6
V gene: TRBV5-6
clone size: NA
D gene: NA
CDR3 DNA: TGTGCCAGCAGCCCACAGGGCTCAGGGGATTCACCCCTCCACTTT
CDR3 protein: CASSPQGSGDSPLHF

J gene: TRBJ2-1
V gene: TRBV18
clone size: NA
D gene: NA
CDR3 DNA: TGTGCCAGCTCACCACAGTTCACTGAGCAGTTCTTC
CDR3 protein: CASSPQFTEQFF

J gene: TRBJ2-5
V gene: TRBV9
clone size: NA
D gene: TRBD2
CDR3 DNA: TGTGCCAGCAGCCCTCTAGCGGGGGGACACCAAGAGACCCAGTACTTC
CDR3 protein: CASSPLAGGHQETQYF

J gene: TRBJ1-1
V gene: TRBV5-4
clone size: NA
D gene: TRBD1
CDR3 DNA: TGTGCCAGCAGCTTGGGAGACAGGGGGCGAGGGTACACTGAAGCTTTCTTT
CDR3 protein: CASSLGDRGRGYTEAFF

J gene: TRBJ1-3
V gene: TRBV18
clone size: NA
D gene: TRBD1
CDR3 DNA: TGTGCCAGCTCACCAGAGGCACAGGGGGTCCCTGGAAACACCATATATTTT
CDR3 protein: CASSPEAQGVPGNTIYF

J gene: TRBJ1-4
V gene: TRBV4-1
clone size: NA
D gene: NA
CDR3 DNA: TGCGCCAGCAGCTACTACACGGGAAATGAAAAACTGTTTTTT
CDR3 protein: CASSYYTGNEKLFF

J gene: TRBJ2-7
V gene: TRBV15
clone size: NA
D gene: NA
CDR3 DNA: TGTGCCACCGGGAGGTTCGGGAGTTACGAGCAGTACTTC
CDR3 protein: CATGRFGSYEQYF

J gene: TRBJ2-5
V gene: TRBV4-1
clone size: once
D gene: NA
CDR3 DNA: TGCGCCAGCAGCCTCGACGCTACCCTGTTGGAGACCCAGTACTTC
CDR3 protein: CASSLDATLLETQYF

J gene: TRBJ1-6
V gene: TRBV30
clone size: NA
D gene: NA
CDR3 DNA: TGTGCCTGGGGTCGGGAGAACTATAATTCACCCCTCCACTTT
CDR3 protein: CAWGRENYNSPLHF

J gene: TRBJ1-5
V gene: TRBV4-3
clone size: NA
D gene: NA
CDR3 DNA: TGCGCCAGCAGCCCTCGGATGAGCAATCAGCCCCAGCATTTT
CDR3 protein: CASSPRMSNQPQHF

J gene: TRBJ1-1
V gene: TRBV7-6
clone size: NA
D gene: NA
CDR3 DNA: TGTGCCAGCAGCTTAGATCGGAGGGATAGAGCTTTCTTT
CDR3 protein: CASSLDRRDRAFF

J gene: TRBJ1-6
V gene: TRBV5-1
clone size: once
D gene: NA
CDR3 DNA: TGCGCCAGCAGCTTGGCAGCAGGGCAGAATTCACCCCTCCACTTT
CDR3 protein: CASSLAAGQNSPLHF

J gene: TRBJ2-1
V gene: TRBV5-6
clone size: NA
D gene: NA
CDR3 DNA: TGTGCCAGCAGCTCGATGATCAGGGTGGATGAGCAGTTCTTC
CDR3 protein: CASSSMIRVDEQFF

J gene: TRBJ2-3
V gene: TRBV7-8
clone size: NA
D gene: NA
CDR3 DNA: TGTGCCAGCAGCTTAGAATGGTTGACTCCGGGAAAGTATTTT
CDR3 protein: CASSLEWLTPGKYF

J gene: TRBJ1-2
V gene: TRBV7-6
clone size: NA
D gene: NA
CDR3 DNA: TGTGCCAGCAGCTCCTTTCAGGGTTCGCTGCCGGCTGGCTACACCTTC
CDR3 protein: CASSSFQGSLPAGYTF

J gene: TRBJ1-1
V gene: TRBV5-4
clone size: once
D gene: TRBD1
CDR3 DNA: TGTGCCAGCAGTTTTTCGGACAGGGTGAACACTGAAGCTTTCTTT
CDR3 protein: CASSFSDRVNTEAFF

J gene: TRBJ2-7
V gene: TRBV11-2
clone size: NA
D gene: NA
CDR3 DNA: TGTGCCAGCAGCTTAGCGTACGAGCAGTACTTC
CDR3 protein: CASSLAYEQYF

J gene: TRBJ1-5
V gene: TRBV19
clone size: once
D gene: NA
CDR3 DNA: TGTGCCAGTAGGGCATGGGAGGACAGAAATAGCAATCAGCCCCAGCATTTT
CDR3 protein: CASRAWEDRNSNQPQHF

J gene: TRBJ2-1
V gene: TRBV15
clone size: NA
D gene: NA
CDR3 DNA: TGTGCCACCAGCAGAGAGGGTCTGGCCTACAATGAGCAGTTCTTC
CDR3 protein: CATSREGLAYNEQFF

J gene: TRBJ1-1
V gene: TRBV10-3
clone size: NA
D gene: NA
CDR3 DNA: TGTGCCATCAGGGCCACACCGATGGGAGGGAAAACCGAAGGAGGAGAGACCCTTGAAGCTTTCTTT
CDR3 protein: CAIRATPMGGKTEGGETLEAFF

J gene: TRBJ1-2
V gene: TRBV7-9
clone size: NA
D gene: NA
CDR3 DNA: TGTGCCAGCAGCCAACCACTTAACTATGGCTACACCTTC
CDR3 protein: CASSQPLNYGYTF

J gene: TRBJ1-5
V gene: TRBV6-6
clone size: NA
D gene: NA
CDR3 DNA: TGTGCCAGCAGTTACAAAGGGAGCAATCAGCCCCAGCATTTT
CDR3 protein: CASSYKGSNQPQHF

J gene: TRBJ1-2
V gene: TRBV5-6
clone size: once
D gene: NA
CDR3 DNA: TGTGCCAGCAGCACCGGCAGGTATAACTATGGCTACACCTTC
CDR3 protein: CASSTGRYNYGYTF

J gene: TRBJ1-2
V gene: TRBV28
clone size: NA
D gene: TRBD1
CDR3 DNA: TGTGCCAGCAGTCAGACAGGGCACTATGGCTACACCTTC
CDR3 protein: CASSQTGHYGYTF

J gene: TRBJ2-1
V gene: TRBV28
clone size: NA
D gene: NA
CDR3 DNA: TGTGCCAGCAGTAGACTCGTGAATGAGCAGTTCTTC
CDR3 protein: CASSRLVNEQFF

J gene: TRBJ2-5
V gene: TRBV18
clone size: NA
D gene: NA
CDR3 DNA: TGTGCCAGCTCACCACCTCGAAGTGAGGATATAGTGCGGGAGACCCAGTACTTC
CDR3 protein: CASSPPRSEDIVRETQYF

J gene: TRBJ1-5
V gene: TRBV14
clone size: NA
D gene: NA
CDR3 DNA: TGTGCCAGCAGCCTGGGAGATCAGCCCCAGCATTTT
CDR3 protein: CASSLGDQPQHF

J gene: TRBJ1-4
V gene: TRBV5-6
clone size: NA
D gene: TRBD1
CDR3 DNA: TGTGCCAGCAGCTTGTTAGGACAGGGCCGCGAAAAACTGTTTTTT
CDR3 protein: CASSLLGQGREKLFF

J gene: TRBJ1-5
V gene: TRBV5-1
clone size: NA
D gene: NA
CDR3 DNA: TGCGCCAGCAGCTTGGACGGGTACAATCAGCCCCAGCATTTT
CDR3 protein: CASSLDGYNQPQHF

J gene: TRBJ1-2
V gene: TRBV7-2
clone size: NA
D gene: NA
CDR3 DNA: TGTGCCAGCAGCTTAGCGCTGCCCCCTGGCTACACCTTC
CDR3 protein: CASSLALPPGYTF